This TCR beta chain derives from a study of CD8 T cells in ankylosing spondylitis. Using quantitative 5'-RACE with molecular barcodes, the authors made TCR beta libraries. Each CDR3 protein gets one entry after TCRdb re-called the 5' RACE reads with MiXCR. The sample has about 220,000 distinct CDR3 sequences, 20% to 30% seen once. The CDR3 is 15 residues long. The germline gives CDR1 SEHNR, CDR2 FQNEAQ (reference sequence). Of note for this clonotype: Its antigen is undetermined. Possible read error: a much larger clone is one base away.

Study-wide results and limits: The study looked at matched synovial fluid samples from ankylosing spondylitis patients. Disease-linked clones were reported to be significantly enriched there.

The sequence came from a male donor with ankylosing spondylitis or in good health (not recorded which). The chain links TRBV7-9 to TRBJ2-3, with D maybe TRBD2 (5 bases). Sequences were obtained from blood, either unsorted or a sorted T cell fraction (not recorded which). The CDR3 here is CASSLVLSSTDMQYF. CDR3 nucleotides: TGTGCCAGCAGCTTAGTCCTGTCTAGCACAGATATGCAGTATTTT.